One and the same sample provided the 8 T cell receptor beta chains below, sequenced in a study of shared clonotypes between healthy human individuals. The assay was immunoSEQ multiplex PCR, and TCRdb's table has in-frame clones only and misses some. The sample lists over 700,000 clones, roughly 72% occurring once. Sample: memory CD4+ T cells sorted from blood. Subset indicated: CD45RA-negative fraction. Source of these receptors: a woman between 25 and 40 years old in good health.

J is TRBJ2-1 and V is TRBV11-2; 7 positions agree with TRBD1. The germline V gene has CDR1 SGHAT and CDR2 FQNNGV. CDR3 length equals 19 residues. V lost 1 base to trimming and J lost 2 bases; unmatched junction nucleotides: 14. The CDR3 loop reads CASSLVVRGYLGPYNEQFF. The CDR3 nucleotides read TGTGCCAGCAGCTTAGTAGTCAGGGGGTACTTGGGACCCTACAATGAGCAGTTCTTC.

This sequence joins TRBV4-1 and TRBJ2-7; D is unclear. From germline, CDR1 is MGHRA and CDR2 YSYEKL. Trimming took 0 bases from V and 7 from J, leaving 4 bases between them. This CDR3 has 11 residues. The CDR3 loop is CASSQDREQYF. CDR3 in DNA: TGCGCCAGCAGCCAAGACCGGGAGCAGTACTTC.

The chain carries TRBV5-4 and TRBJ2-7, with 10 nucleotides matching TRBD2. Trimming took 3 bases from V and 2 from J; bases not matched to a gene: 8. This CDR3 is 16 amino acids long. Germline V gives CDR1 SGHNT, CDR2 YYREEE (reference sequence). The CDR3 region has the DNA TGTGCCAGCAGCTATATCGGACTAGCGGAAACCTACGAGCAGTACTTC. It specifies CASSYIGLAETYEQYF.

The chain carries TRBV10-3 and TRBJ2-2; 9 bases fit TRBD2. The CDR3 sequence is 15 residues long. After removal of 6 bases from V and 1 base from J, the junction contained 3 bases not matched to a gene. The germline V gene encodes CDR1 ENHRY and CDR2 SYGVKD. CDR3 region: CAISPAGGNTGELFF. CDR3 nucleotide sequence: TGTGCCATCAGCCCAGCGGGAGGGAACACCGGGGAGCTGTTTTTT.

The chain is built from TRBV10-3 and TRBJ2-5; D unresolved. Trimming took off 1 base at V and 5 bases at J, with 11 bases between the two ends. The CDR3 is 14 residues long. Germline V gene sequence: CDR1 ENHRY, CDR2 SYGVKD. The CDR3 region is CAISEFRAAETQYF. As DNA, the CDR3 is TGTGCCATCAGTGAGTTTAGGGCGGCGGAGACCCAGTACTTC.

In the case of this clone: A much larger clone differs from this one at a single base, so this may be a read error. Distinct nucleotide sequences in the sample also encode this CDR3. The chain uses TRBV5-1 and TRBJ2-1; 13 nucleotides match TRBD2. The length of the CDR3 is 14 residues. Germline V gene sequence: CDR1 SGHRS, CDR2 YFSETQ. V was pared by 4 bases and J by 9 bases, with 4 bases of the junction left unmatched. CDR3 sequence: CASSPGTSGIEQFF. The CDR3 DNA reads as TGCGCCAGCAGCCCCGGGACTAGCGGGATTGAGCAGTTCTTC.

The CDR3 here is CASSFREASYNEQFF. The CDR3 DNA is TGTGCCAGCAGCTTCCGGGAGGCGTCCTACAATGAGCAGTTCTTC. The chain couples TRBV7-9 to TRBJ2-1; 7 nucleotides align to TRBD2. The CDR3 totals 15 residues. Unmatched junction bases numbered 3, after V lost 3 bases and J lost 1 base. The germline V gene encodes CDR1 SEHNR and CDR2 FQNEAQ (reference sequence).

The chain is built from TRBV10-3 and TRBJ1-4; D is undetermined. The V end was cut by 0 bases, the J end by 4 bases, with 3 bases between. Germline V gene data show CDR1 as ENHRY and CDR2 as SYGVKD. CDR3 size: 13 residues. This CDR3 is CAISESSNEKLFF. CDR3 nucleotides: TGTGCCATCAGTGAGTCTAGTAATGAAAAACTGTTTTTT.